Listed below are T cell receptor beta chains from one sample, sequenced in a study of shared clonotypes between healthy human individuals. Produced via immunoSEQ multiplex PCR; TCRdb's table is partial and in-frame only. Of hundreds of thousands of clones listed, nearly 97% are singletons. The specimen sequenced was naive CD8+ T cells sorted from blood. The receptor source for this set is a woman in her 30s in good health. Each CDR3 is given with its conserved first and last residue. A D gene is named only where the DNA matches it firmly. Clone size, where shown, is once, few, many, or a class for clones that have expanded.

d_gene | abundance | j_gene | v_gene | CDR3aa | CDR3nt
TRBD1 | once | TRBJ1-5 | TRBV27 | CASSPGQGNQPQHF | TGTGCCAGCAGTCCGGGACAGGGCAATCAGCCCCAGCATTTT
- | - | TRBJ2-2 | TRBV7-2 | CASSHSNTGELFF | TGTGCCAGCAGCCACTCTAACACCGGGGAGCTGTTTTTT
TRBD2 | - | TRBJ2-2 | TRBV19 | CASSLAENTGELFF | TGTGCCAGTTCCCTAGCGGAGAACACCGGGGAGCTGTTTTTT
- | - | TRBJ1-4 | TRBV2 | CASSGQGDEKLFF | TGTGCCAGCAGTGGGCAGGGTGATGAAAAACTGTTTTTT
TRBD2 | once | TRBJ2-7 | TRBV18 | CASSPRLAGEAQSYEQYF | TGTGCCAGCTCACCACGGCTAGCGGGAGAGGCACAGTCCTACGAGCAGTACTTC
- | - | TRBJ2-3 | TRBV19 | CASSIRGRDTQYF | TGTGCCAGTAGTATAAGGGGGAGGGATACGCAGTATTTT
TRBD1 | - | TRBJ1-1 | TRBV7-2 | CASSPLTGQGTEAFF | TGTGCCAGCAGCCCGCTTACAGGACAGGGCACTGAAGCTTTCTTT
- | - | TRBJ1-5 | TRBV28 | CASSFFRQSNQPQHF | TGTGCCAGCAGTTTTTTTCGACAGAGCAATCAGCCCCAGCATTTT
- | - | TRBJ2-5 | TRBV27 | CASSAPGARRETQYF | TGTGCCAGCAGTGCTCCAGGGGCTAGGCGAGAGACCCAGTACTTC
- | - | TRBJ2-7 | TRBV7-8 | CASSFDSYYEQYF | TGTGCCAGCAGCTTTGACAGTTACTACGAGCAGTACTTC
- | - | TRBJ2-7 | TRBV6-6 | CASSYTTDGDYEQYF | TGTGCCAGCAGTTATACTACCGACGGGGACTACGAGCAGTACTTC
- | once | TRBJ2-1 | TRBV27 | CASSPKSIGSYNEQFF | TGTGCCAGCAGTCCCAAGAGTATAGGGTCCTACAATGAGCAGTTCTTC
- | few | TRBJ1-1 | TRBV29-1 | CSVLGTMNTEAFF | TGCAGCGTTTTAGGCACAATGAACACTGAAGCTTTCTTT
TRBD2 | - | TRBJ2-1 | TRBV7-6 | CASSTGLAGDEQFF | TGTGCCAGCAGCACCGGACTAGCGGGAGATGAGCAGTTCTTC
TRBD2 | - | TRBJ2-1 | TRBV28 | CASSAGTSSRNEQFF | TGTGCCAGCAGTGCCGGGACTAGTTCGCGAAATGAGCAGTTCTTC
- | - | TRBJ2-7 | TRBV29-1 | CSVEGGAFTYEQYF | TGCAGCGTTGAAGGAGGTGCCTTCACCTACGAGCAGTACTTC
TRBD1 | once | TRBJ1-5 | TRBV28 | CASNTGTASNQPQHF | TGTGCCAGCAACACCGGGACAGCGTCCAATCAGCCCCAGCATTTT
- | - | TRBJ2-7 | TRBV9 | CASSVGTEEYYEQYF | TGTGCCAGCAGCGTAGGGACGGAGGAGTACTACGAGCAGTACTTC
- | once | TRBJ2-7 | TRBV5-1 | CASSFGPYYEQYF | TGCGCCAGCAGCTTCGGCCCGTACTACGAGCAGTACTTC
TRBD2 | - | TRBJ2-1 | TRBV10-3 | CAISESGGYNEQFF | TGTGCCATCAGTGAGTCGGGGGGGTACAATGAGCAGTTCTTC
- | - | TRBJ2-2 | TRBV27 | CASSPSTILPGELFF | TGTGCCAGCAGTCCATCCACTATTTTACCCGGGGAGCTGTTTTTT
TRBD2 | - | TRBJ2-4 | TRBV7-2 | CASSLLLAGAGGAKNIQYF | TGTGCCAGCAGCTTACTGCTAGCGGGAGCTGGAGGCGCCAAAAACATTCAGTACTTC
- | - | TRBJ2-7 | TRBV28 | CASSLLGGRYEQYF | TGTGCCAGCAGTTTGCTCGGGGGCAGATACGAGCAGTACTTC
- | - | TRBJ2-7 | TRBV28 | CASSLHRTYEQYF | TGTGCCAGCAGTTTACATAGAACCTACGAGCAGTACTTC
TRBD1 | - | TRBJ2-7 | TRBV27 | CASSPTGGVYEQYF | TGTGCCAGCAGTCCGACAGGGGGAGTCTACGAGCAGTACTTC
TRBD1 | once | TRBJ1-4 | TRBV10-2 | CASSEAGGLYEKLFF | TGCGCCAGCAGTGAGGCAGGGGGCTTGTATGAAAAACTGTTTTTT
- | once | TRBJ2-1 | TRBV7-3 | CASSSNPGVEQFF | TGTGCCAGCAGCTCCAACCCTGGGGTTGAGCAGTTCTTC
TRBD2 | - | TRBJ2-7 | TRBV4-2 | CASSPNRDYLYEQYF | TGTGCCAGCAGCCCCAACCGGGACTACCTATACGAGCAGTACTTC
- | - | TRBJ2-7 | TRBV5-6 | CASSLARGMGAHEQYF | TGTGCCAGCAGCTTGGCCCGTGGAATGGGAGCCCACGAGCAGTACTTC
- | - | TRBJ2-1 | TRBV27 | CASSHPSAMQSSYNEQFF | TGTGCCAGCAGTCATCCTAGCGCGATGCAGAGTTCCTACAATGAGCAGTTCTTC
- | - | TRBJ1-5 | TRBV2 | CASSEGWGNQPQHF | TGTGCCAGCAGTGAGGGATGGGGCAATCAGCCCCAGCATTTT
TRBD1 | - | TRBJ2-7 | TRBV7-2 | CASSLISRTGSYEQYF | TGTGCCAGCAGCTTAATCTCCCGGACAGGTTCCTACGAGCAGTACTTC
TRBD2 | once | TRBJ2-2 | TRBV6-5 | CASSSGLAGFAGELFF | TGTGCCAGCAGTTCCGGACTAGCGGGCTTCGCCGGGGAGCTGTTTTTT
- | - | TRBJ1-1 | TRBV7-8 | CASSLGGFAFF | TGTGCCAGCAGCTTAGGGGGTTTTGCTTTCTTT
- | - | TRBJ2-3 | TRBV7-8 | CASSLETGDTQYF | TGTGCCAGCAGCTTGGAGACTGGAGATACGCAGTATTTT
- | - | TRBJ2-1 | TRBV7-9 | CASSLATGYNEQFF | TGTGCCAGCAGCTTGGCTACAGGGTACAATGAGCAGTTCTTC
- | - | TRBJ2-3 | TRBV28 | CASSHAVGDTQYF | TGTGCCAGCAGCCACGCCGTAGGGGATACGCAGTATTTT
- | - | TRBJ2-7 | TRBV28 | CASSLGRSYEQYF | TGTGCCAGCAGTTTAGGCAGGTCCTACGAGCAGTACTTC
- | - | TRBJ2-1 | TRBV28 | CASSSADTYNEQFF | TGTGCCAGCAGTTCGGCGGATACCTACAATGAGCAGTTCTTC
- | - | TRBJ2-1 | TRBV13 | CASSLDSANYNEQFF | TGTGCCAGCAGCTTAGACTCCGCCAACTACAATGAGCAGTTCTTC
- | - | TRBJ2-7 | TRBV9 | CASSVADHEQYF | TGTGCCAGCAGCGTAGCTGACCACGAGCAGTACTTC
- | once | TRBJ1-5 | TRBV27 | CASNAEYSNQPQHF | TGTGCCAGCAATGCGGAATATAGCAATCAGCCCCAGCATTTT
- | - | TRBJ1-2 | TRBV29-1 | CSVDDRTYGYTF | TGCAGCGTTGACGACAGAACCTATGGCTACACCTTC
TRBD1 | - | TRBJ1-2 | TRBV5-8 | CASSLRRTGDPYGYTF | TGTGCCAGCAGCTTGCGACGGACAGGGGATCCCTATGGCTACACCTTC
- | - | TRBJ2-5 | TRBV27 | CATAEWGARETQYF | TGTGCCACCGCCGAGTGGGGGGCACGGGAGACCCAGTACTTC
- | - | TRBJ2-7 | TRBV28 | CASSPPAEGRAEQYF | TGTGCCAGCAGCCCCCCGGCGGAGGGAAGGGCCGAGCAGTACTTC